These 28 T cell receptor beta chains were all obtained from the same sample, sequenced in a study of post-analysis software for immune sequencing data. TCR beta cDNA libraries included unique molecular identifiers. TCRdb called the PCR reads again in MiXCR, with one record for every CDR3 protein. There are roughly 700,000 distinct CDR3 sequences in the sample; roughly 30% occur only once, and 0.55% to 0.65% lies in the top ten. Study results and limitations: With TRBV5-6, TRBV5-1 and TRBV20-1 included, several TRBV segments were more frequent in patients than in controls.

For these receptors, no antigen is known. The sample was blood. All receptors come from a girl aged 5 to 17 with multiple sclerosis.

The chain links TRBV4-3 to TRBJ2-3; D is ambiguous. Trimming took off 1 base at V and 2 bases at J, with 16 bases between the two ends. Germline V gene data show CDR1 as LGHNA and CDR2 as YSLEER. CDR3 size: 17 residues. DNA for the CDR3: TGCGCCAGCAGCCAAGTCAGGTCGGTGCCAGACACAGATACGCAGTATTTT. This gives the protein CASSQVRSVPDTDTQYF.

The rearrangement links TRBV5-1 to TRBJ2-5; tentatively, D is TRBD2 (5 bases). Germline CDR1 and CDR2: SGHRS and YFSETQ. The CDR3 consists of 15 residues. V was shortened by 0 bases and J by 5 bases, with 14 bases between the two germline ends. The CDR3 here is CASSLGHSSGETQYF. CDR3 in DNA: TGCGCCAGCAGCTTGGGTCACTCCTCGGGGGAGACCCAGTACTTC.

In nucleotides, the CDR3 is TGTGCCAGCAGTTTCACTCCGACAGGAACTTCCTACAATGAGCAGTTCTTC. It is translated as CASSFTPTGTSYNEQFF. The chain couples TRBV12-3 or TRBV12-4 to TRBJ2-1, with D possibly TRBD1 on 6 matching bases. CDR3 length: 17 amino acids. Trimming shortened V by 3 bases and J by 1 base, and 16 bases separated the two germline ends.

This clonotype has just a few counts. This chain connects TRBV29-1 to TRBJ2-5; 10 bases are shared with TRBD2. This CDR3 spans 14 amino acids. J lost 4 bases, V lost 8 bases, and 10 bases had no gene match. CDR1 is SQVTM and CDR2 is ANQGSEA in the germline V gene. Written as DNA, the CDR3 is TGCAGCATCCCCCTAGCGGGAGCCCCAGAGACCCAGTACTTC. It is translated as CSIPLAGAPETQYF.

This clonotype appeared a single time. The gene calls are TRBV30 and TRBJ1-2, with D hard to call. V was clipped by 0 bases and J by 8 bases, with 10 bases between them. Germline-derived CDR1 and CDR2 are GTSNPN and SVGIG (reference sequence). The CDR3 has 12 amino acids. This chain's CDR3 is CAWSVAGSGYTF. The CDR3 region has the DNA TGTGCCTGGAGTGTGGCAGGATCGGGCTACACCTTC.

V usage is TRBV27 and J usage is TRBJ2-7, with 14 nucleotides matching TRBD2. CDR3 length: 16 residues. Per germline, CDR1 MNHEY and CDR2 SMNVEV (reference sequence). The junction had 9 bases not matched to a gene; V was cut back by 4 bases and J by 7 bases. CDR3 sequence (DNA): TGTGCCAGCAGTTCCTCGACTAGCGGGAGGGCCCGTGAGCAGTACTTC. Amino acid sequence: CASSSSTSGRAREQYF.

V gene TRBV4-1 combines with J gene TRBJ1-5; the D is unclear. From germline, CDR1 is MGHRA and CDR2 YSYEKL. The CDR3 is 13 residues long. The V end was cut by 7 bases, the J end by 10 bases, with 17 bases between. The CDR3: CASTDGNLYPQHF. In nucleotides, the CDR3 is TGCGCCAGCACCGACGGCAATCTCTATCCCCAGCATTTT.

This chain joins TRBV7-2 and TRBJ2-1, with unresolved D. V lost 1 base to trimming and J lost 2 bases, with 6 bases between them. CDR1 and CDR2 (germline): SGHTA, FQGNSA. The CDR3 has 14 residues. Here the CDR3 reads CASSLGKAYNEQFF. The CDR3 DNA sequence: TGTGCCAGCAGCTTAGGTAAAGCCTACAATGAGCAGTTCTTC.

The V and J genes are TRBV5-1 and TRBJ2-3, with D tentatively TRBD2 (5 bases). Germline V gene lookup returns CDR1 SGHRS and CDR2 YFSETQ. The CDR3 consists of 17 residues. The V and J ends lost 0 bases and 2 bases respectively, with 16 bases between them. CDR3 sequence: CASSLGVLRDHTDTQYF. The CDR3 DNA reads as TGCGCCAGCAGCTTGGGGGTACTCCGGGATCACACAGATACGCAGTATTTT.

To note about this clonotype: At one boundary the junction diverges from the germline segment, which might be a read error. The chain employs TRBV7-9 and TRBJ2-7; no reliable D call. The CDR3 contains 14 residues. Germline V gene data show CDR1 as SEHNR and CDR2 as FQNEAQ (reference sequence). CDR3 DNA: TGTGCCAGCGGCTTAGAAGTTGGTAGCCGGGAGCAGTACTTC. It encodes CASGLEVGSREQYF. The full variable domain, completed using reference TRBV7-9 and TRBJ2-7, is DTGVSQNPRHKITKRGQNVTFRCDPISEHNRLYWYRQTLGQGPEFLTYFQNEAQLEKSRLLSDRFSAERPKGSFSTLEIQRTEQGDSAMYLCASGLEVGSREQYFGPGTRLTVT.

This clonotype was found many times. Here the CDR3 DNA reads TGTGCCAGCAGTCTAGGGACAGGGGGCGGCTACACCTTC. Protein product: CASSLGTGGGYTF. The chain couples TRBV12-3 or TRBV12-4 to TRBJ1-2; TRBD1 matches 12 bases. The CDR3 has 13 residues. V lost 5 bases and J lost 8; bases outside the gene matches: 3.

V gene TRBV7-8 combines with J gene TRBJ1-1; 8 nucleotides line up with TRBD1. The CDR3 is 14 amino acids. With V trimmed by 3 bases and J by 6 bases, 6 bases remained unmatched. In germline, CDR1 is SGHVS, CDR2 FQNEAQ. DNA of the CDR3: TGTGCCAGCAGCTTGCAGGGGGCGGGCGCTGAAGCTTTCTTT. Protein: CASSLQGAGAEAFF.

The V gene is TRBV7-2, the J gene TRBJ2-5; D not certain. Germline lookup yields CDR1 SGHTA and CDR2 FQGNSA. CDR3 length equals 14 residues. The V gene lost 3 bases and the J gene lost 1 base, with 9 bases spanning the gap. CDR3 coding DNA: TGTGCCAGCAGCTTGCACGGAACCCAAGAGACCCAGTACTTC. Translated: CASSLHGTQETQYF.

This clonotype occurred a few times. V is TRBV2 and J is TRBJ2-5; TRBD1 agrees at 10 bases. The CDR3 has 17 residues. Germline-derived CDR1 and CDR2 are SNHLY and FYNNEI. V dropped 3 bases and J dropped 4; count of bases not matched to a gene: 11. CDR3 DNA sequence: TGTGCCAGCAGTGATGGGACAGGGGACCGTTTTGGAGAGACCCAGTACTTC. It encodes CASSDGTGDRFGETQYF.

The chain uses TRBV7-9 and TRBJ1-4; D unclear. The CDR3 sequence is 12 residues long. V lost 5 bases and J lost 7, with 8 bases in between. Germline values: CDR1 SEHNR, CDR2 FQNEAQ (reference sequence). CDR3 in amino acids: CASSPPPEKLFF. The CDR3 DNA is TGTGCCAGCAGCCCGCCCCCTGAAAAACTGTTTTTT.

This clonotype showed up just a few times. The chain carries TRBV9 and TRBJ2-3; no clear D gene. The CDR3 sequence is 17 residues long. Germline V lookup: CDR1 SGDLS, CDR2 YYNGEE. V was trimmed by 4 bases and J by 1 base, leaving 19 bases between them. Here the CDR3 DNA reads TGTGCCAGCAGCTTGCGTACTGTGCTGTTAGGCACAGATACGCAGTATTTT. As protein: CASSLRTVLLGTDTQYF.

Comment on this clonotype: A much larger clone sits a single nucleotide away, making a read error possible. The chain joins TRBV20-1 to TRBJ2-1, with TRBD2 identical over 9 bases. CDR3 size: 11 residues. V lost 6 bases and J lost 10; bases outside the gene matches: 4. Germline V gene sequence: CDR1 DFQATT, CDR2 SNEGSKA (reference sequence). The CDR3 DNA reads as TGCAGTGCCGGGACTAGCCGGGAGCAGTTCTTC. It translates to CSAGTSREQFF.

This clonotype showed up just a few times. The CDR3 DNA reads as TGTGCCATCGGACAGGGATACCGGGCCGGGGCCAACGTCCTGACTTTC. As protein: CAIGQGYRAGANVLTF. The V and J genes are TRBV10-3 and TRBJ2-6; 8 positions match TRBD1. V was pared by 8 bases and J by 4 bases, with 10 bases of the junction left unmatched. From germline, CDR1 is ENHRY and CDR2 SYGVKD. This CDR3 has 16 residues.

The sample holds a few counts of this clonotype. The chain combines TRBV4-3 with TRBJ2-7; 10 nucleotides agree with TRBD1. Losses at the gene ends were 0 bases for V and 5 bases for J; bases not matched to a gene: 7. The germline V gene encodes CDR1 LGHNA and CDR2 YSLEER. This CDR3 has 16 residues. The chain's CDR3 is CASSQDGQGVMDEQYF. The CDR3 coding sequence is TGCGCCAGCAGCCAAGATGGACAGGGGGTAATGGACGAGCAGTACTTC.

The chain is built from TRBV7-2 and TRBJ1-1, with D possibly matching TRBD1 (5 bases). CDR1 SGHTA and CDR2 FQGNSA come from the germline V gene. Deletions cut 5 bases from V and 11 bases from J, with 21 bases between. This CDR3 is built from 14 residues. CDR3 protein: CASSPPGGGRLAFF. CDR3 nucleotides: TGTGCCAGCAGCCCACCCGGGGGAGGGCGTCTCGCTTTCTTT.

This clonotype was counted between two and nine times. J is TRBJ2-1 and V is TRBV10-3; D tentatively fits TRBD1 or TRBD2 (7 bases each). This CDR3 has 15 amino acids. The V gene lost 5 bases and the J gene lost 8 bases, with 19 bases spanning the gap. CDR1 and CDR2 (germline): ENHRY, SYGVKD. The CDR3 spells CAISIRDPGGDEQFF. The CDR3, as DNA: TGTGCCATCAGTATCCGGGACCCAGGGGGGGATGAGCAGTTCTTC.

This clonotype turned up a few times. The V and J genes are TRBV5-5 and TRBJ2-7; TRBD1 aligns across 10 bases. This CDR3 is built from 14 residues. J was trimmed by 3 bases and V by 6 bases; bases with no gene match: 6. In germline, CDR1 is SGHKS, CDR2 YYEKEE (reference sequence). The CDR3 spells CASTGDRGDYEQYF. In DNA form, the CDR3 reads TGTGCCAGCACCGGGGACAGGGGTGACTACGAGCAGTACTTC.

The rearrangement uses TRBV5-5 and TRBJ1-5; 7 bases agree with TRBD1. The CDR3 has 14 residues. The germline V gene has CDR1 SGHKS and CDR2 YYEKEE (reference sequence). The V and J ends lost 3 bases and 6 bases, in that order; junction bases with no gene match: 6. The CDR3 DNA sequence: TGTGCCAGCAGCTCACCGGGACAGAGTCAGCCCCAGCATTTT. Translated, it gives CASSSPGQSQPQHF.

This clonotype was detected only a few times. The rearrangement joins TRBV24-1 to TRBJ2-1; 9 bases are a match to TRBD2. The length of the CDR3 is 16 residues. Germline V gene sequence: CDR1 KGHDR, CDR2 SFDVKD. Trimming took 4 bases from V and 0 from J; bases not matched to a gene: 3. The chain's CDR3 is CATSERLAASYNEQFF. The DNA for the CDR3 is TGTGCCACCAGTGAACGACTAGCGGCCTCCTACAATGAGCAGTTCTTC.

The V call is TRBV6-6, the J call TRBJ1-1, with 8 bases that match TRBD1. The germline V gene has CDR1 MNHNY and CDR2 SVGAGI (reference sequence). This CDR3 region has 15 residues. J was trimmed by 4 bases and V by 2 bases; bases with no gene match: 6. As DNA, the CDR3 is TGTGCCAGCAGTTACCTAGACAGGGGAGCCACTGAAGCTTTCTTT. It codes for CASSYLDRGATEAFF.

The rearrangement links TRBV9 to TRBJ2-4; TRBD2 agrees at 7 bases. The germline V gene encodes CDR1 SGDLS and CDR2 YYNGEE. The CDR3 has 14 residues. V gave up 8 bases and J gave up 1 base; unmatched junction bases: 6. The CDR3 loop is CASAREGAKNIQYF. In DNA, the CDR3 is TGTGCCAGTGCGAGGGAGGGGGCCAAAAACATTCAGTACTTC.

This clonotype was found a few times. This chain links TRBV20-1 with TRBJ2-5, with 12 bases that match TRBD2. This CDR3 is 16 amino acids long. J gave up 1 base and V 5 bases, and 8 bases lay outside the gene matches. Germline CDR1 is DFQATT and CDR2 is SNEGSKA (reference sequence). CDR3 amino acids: CSAETGTSGPQETQYF. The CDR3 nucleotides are TGCAGTGCTGAAACCGGGACTAGCGGGCCCCAAGAGACCCAGTACTTC.

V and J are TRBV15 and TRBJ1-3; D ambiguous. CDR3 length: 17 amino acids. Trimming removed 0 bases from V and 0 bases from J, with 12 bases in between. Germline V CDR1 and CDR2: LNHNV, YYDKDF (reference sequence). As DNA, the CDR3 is TGTGCCACCAGCAGAGATATCTCTGACAACTCTGGAAACACCATATATTTT. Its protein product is CATSRDISDNSGNTIYF.